The TCR beta chain described here comes from a study of blood T cell repertoires in COVID-19. Study background: The cDNA or gDNA used as material had been derived from T cells, B-cell-depleted T cells, or PBMCs.

In the original analysis: Reference gene primers were amplified, and this amplification served to estimate nucleated cell counts. Method: immunoSEQ multiplex PCR; TCRdb's copy keeps in-frame clones and lacks some. V and J calls and clone size are copied from that table; D and trimming were computed from the DNA. The repertoire holds some 99,000 clones, with more than 80% as singletons. This clonotype was sampled from a human donor in a cohort sampled during active COVID-19. Material for sequencing was peripheral blood.

CDR3 DNA: TGTGCCAGCAGCGTAGCTCGGGTGTCTGGGGCCAACGTCCTGACTTTC. It is translated as CASSVARVSGANVLTF. The V call is TRBV9, the J call TRBJ2-6; D ambiguous. The CDR3 loop spans 16 amino acids. V shed 0 bases and J shed 1 base, with 8 bases lying between them. Germline V gene sequence: CDR1 SGDLS, CDR2 YYNGEE.